This note documents a single T cell receptor beta chain sequence. The antigen remains undetermined. The assay was immunoSEQ multiplex PCR, and TCRdb's table has in-frame clones only and misses some. This table has around 92,000 clones, around 90% appearing once. This sample stems from a study of T cells in localized non-small cell lung cancer. Whole-study results and caveats: Out of the top 100 tumor clones, a median approximately 57 were seen in adjacent lung. Of the tissues analyzed, uninvolved adjacent lung showed maximal T cell clonality, greater than tumor.

The sequenced sample was PBMCs, obtained before any cancer treatment. This receptor was obtained from a woman aged 35-70 years with stage II squamous cell lung carcinoma.

The CDR3 region has the DNA TGTGCCAGCCGGATAGCCAATTTTAACAATGAGCAGTTCTTC. It encodes CASRIANFNNEQFF. The chain links TRBV27 to TRBJ2-1; D unclear. CDR1 and CDR2 (germline): MNHEY, SMNVEV (reference sequence). V was cut by 8 bases and J by 5 bases, with 16 bases left in between. This CDR3 is built from 14 residues.